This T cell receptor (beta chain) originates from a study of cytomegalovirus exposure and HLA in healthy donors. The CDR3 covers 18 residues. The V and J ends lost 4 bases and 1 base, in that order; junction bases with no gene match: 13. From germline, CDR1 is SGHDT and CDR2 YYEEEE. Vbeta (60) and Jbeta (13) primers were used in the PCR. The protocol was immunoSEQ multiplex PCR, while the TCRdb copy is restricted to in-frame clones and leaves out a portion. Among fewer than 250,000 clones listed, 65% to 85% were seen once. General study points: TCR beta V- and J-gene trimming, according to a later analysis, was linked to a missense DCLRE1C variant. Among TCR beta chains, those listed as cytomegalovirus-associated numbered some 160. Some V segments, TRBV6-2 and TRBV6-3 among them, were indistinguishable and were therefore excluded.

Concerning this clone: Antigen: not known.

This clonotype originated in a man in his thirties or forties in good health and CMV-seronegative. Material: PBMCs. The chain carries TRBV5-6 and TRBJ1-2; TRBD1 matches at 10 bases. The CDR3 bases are TGTGCCAGCAGCCGAAGATTTGACAGGGGGCAAGATAACTATGGCTACACCTTC. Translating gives CASSRRFDRGQDNYGYTF. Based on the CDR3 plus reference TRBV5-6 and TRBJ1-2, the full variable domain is DAGVTQSPTHLIKTRGQQVTLRCSPKSGHDTVSWYQQALGQGPQFIFQYYEEEERQRGNFPDRFSGHQFPNYSSELNVNALLLGDSALYLCASSRRFDRGQDNYGYTFGSGTRLTVV.